One TCR beta chain is described in this entry. The sample originates from a study of blood T cell repertoires in COVID-19. Germline CDR1 reads SGHDT; CDR2 reads YYEEEE. Trimming took 7 bases from V and 8 from J; bases not matched to a gene: 9. The CDR3 totals 14 residues. Clones were sequenced by immunoSEQ multiplex PCR, and TCRdb holds only the in-frame ones, with some missing. Among just under 350,000 clones listed, 85% to 90% were seen once. The source of this sequence is a woman in her 50s with COVID-19, enrolled during active disease. Sequencing used peripheral blood. The chain has TRBV5-6 and TRBJ1-5; 10 nucleotides line up with TRBD1. The CDR3 spells CASGGQGRTEPQHF. In DNA form, the CDR3 reads TGTGCCAGCGGGGGACAGGGGAGGACGGAGCCCCAGCATTTT.